This TCR beta chain was retrieved from a study of T-cell memory formation after mild COVID-19. The wider study: Clustering of TCRs was largely donor specific.

5'RACE with constant-segment primers yielded barcoded, UMI-tagged TCR alpha and TCR beta cDNA libraries. TCRdb used MiXCR to reprocess the 5' RACE reads, holding one entry per CDR3 protein. The sample has 450,000 to 650,000 distinct CDR3 sequences; less than 25% are singletons. The V gene lost 5 bases and the J gene lost 7 bases, with 18 bases spanning the gap. Germline CDR1 reads MNHEY; CDR2 reads SVGAGI. The CDR3 extends over 15 amino acids. What was sequenced was PBMCs or a T cell subset sorted from them (not recorded which). The V call is TRBV6-5, the J call TRBJ1-5, with D perhaps TRBD1 (6 bases). The receptor was derived from an adult woman who had mild COVID-19 (a few samples of this study predate the infection). Cell type and time point are not known. The CDR3 DNA sequence: TGTGCCAGCAGTCCGGGACACGGGGGAGGGCAGCCCCAGCATTTT. The encoded protein is CASSPGHGGGQPQHF.